A single sample gave rise to the 5 T cell receptor beta chains below, sequenced in a study of OX40 agonist ivuxolimab in advanced cancers. Libraries were prepared by immunoSEQ multiplex PCR; TCRdb keeps only in-frame clonotypes and omits some of them. Among approximately 44,000 clones listed, roughly 86% were seen once. The sample was CD4+ or CD8+ T cells sorted from blood, taken in a trial of the OX40 agonist ivuxolimab. The receptors shown here come from an adult with an advanced solid tumor such as melanoma, head and neck, liver or kidney cancer.

CDR3 in DNA: TGCAGCGTCGGGGACTCCATGAACACTGAAGCTTTCTTT. Encoded protein: CSVGDSMNTEAFF. The chain joins TRBV29-1 to TRBJ1-1; TRBD1 is a possible D gene (5 bases). Germline lookup yields CDR1 SQVTM and CDR2 ANQGSEA. V lost 6 bases to trimming and J lost 0 bases, with 11 bases between them. The CDR3 length is 13 residues.

V gene TRBV19 combines with J gene TRBJ2-7; weak D call: TRBD2 (6 bases). CDR3 size: 13 residues. Trimming stripped 11 bases from V and 3 bases from J, with 17 bases between. CDR1 is LNHDA, CDR2 SQIVND, per germline (reference sequence). CDR3 in amino acids: CASRVGGSYEQYF. In DNA, the CDR3 is TGTGCCTCCCGGGTGGGGGGAAGCTACGAGCAGTACTTC.

This chain uses TRBV7-9 with TRBJ2-7; D call uncertain. The length of the CDR3 is 12 residues. From germline, CDR1 is SEHNR and CDR2 FQNEAQ (reference sequence). The V and J ends lost 6 bases and 3 bases respectively, with 9 bases between them. In DNA form, the CDR3 reads TGTGCCAGCAGTGATAGCCTCTACGAGCAGTACTTC. This codes for CASSDSLYEQYF. Full variable domain (missing parts from reference TRBV7-9 and TRBJ2-7): DTGVSQNPRHKITKRGQNVTFRCDPISEHNRLYWYRQTLGQGPEFLTYFQNEAQLEKSRLLSDRFSAERPKGSFSTLEIQRTEQGDSAMYLCASSDSLYEQYFGPGTRLTVT.

The CDR3 loop is CASSHFDGYFSGANVLTF. The CDR3 nucleotides read TGTGCCAGCAGCCACTTCGACGGGTATTTCTCTGGGGCCAACGTCCTGACTTTC. The chain combines TRBV7-9 with TRBJ2-6; D gene uncertain. There are 18 residues in the CDR3. Trimming pared 5 bases from V and 0 bases from J, leaving 17 bases between. CDR1 is SEHNR, CDR2 FQNEAQ, per germline (reference sequence). The variable domain in full, with the rest retrieved from reference TRBV7-9 and TRBJ2-6, is DTGVSQNPRHKITKRGQNVTFRCDPISEHNRLYWYRQTLGQGPEFLTYFQNEAQLEKSRLLSDRFSAERPKGSFSTLEIQRTEQGDSAMYLCASSHFDGYFSGANVLTFGAGSRLTVL.

The CDR3 DNA reads as TGCAGCGTTGAGAGACGGACCACAGATACGCAGTATTTT. It codes for CSVERRTTDTQYF. This chain connects TRBV29-1 to TRBJ2-3; no clear D gene. This CDR3 has 13 residues. Trimming removed 3 bases at V and 2 bases at J, with 9 bases between. Germline V gene sequence: CDR1 SQVTM, CDR2 ANQGSEA.